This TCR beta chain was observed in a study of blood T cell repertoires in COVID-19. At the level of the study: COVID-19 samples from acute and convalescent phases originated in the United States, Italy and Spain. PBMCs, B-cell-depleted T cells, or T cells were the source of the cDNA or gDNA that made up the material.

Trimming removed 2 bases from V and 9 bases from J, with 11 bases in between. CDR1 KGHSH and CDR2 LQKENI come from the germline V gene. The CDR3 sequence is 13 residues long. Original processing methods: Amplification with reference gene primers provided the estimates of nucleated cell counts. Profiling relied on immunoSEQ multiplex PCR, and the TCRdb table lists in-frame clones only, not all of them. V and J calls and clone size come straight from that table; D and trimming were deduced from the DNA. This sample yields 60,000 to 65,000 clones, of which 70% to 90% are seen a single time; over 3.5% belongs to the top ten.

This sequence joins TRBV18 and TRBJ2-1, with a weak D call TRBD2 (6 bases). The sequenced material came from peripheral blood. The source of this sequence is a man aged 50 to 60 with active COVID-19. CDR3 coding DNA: TGTGCCAGCTCACCAGCGGGAATTGCTGAGCAGTTCTTC. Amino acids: CASSPAGIAEQFF.